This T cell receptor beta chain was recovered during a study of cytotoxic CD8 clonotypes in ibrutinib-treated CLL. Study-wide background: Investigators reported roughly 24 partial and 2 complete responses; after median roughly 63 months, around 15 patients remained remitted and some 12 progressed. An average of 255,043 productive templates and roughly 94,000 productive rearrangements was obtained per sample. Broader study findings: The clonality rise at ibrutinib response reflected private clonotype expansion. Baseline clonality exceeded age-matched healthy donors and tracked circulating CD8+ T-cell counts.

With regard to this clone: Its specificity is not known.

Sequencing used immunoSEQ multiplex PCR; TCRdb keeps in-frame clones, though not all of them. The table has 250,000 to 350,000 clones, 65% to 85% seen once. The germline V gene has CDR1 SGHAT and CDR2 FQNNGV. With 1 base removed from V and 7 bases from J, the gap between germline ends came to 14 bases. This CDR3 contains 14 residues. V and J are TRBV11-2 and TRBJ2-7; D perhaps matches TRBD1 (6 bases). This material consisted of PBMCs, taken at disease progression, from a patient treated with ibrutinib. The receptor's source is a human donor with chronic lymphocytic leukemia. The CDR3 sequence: CASSLAPGAGEQYF. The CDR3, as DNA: TGTGCCAGCAGCTTAGCTCCAGGGGCAGGTGAGCAGTACTTC.